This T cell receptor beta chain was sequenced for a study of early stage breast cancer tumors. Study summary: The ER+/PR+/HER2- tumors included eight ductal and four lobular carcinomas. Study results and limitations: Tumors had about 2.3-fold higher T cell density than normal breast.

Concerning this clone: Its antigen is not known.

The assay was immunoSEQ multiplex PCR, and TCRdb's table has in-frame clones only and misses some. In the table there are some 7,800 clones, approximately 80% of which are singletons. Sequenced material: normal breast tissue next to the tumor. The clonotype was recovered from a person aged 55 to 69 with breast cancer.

The DNA for the CDR3 is TGTGCCAGGAGCACAGGGTTAGGATCACCCCTCCACTTT. Translation gives CARSTGLGSPLHF. The V and J genes are TRBV5-3 and TRBJ1-6; D may be TRBD1 (6 bases). TRBV5-3 falls under the ORF class, with uncertain function. Trimming shortened V by 8 bases and J by 10 bases, and 16 bases separated the two germline ends. The CDR3 covers 13 residues.